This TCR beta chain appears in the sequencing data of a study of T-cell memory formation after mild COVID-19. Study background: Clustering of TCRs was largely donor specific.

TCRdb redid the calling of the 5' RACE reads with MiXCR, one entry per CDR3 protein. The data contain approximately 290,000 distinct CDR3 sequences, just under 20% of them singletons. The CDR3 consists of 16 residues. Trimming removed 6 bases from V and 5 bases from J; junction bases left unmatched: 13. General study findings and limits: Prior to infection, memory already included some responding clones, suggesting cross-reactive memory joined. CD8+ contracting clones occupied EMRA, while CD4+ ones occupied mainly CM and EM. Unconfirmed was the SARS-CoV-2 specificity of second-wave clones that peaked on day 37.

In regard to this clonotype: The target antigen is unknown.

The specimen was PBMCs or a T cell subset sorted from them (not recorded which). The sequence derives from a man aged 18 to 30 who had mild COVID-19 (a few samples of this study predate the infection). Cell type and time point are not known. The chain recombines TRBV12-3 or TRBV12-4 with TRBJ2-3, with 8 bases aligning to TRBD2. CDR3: CASRPIGGAGGDTQYF. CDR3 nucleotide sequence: TGTGCCAGCAGGCCTATCGGGGGGGCCGGGGGAGATACGCAGTATTTT.